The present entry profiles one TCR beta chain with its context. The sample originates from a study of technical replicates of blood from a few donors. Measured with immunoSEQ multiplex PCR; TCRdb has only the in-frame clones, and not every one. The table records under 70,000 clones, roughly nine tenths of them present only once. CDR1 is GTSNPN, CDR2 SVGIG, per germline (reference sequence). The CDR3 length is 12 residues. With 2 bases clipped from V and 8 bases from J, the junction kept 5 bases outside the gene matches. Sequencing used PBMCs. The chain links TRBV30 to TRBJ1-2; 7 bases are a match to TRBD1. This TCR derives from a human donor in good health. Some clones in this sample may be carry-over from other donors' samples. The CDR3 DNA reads TGTGCCTGGAGTCTGCAGGGGGTCGGCTACACCTTC. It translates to CAWSLQGVGYTF.